This T cell receptor beta chain was documented in a study of shared clonotypes between healthy human individuals. Background on the study: The study drew on two women and a few men aged 18 to 49 as donors. CD8 memory received one plate per donor, CD8 naive two, CD4 memory three and CD4 naive three.

Authors' processing steps: ImmunoSEQ junction-only sequences lacked quality scores, so their filtering differed. Using immunoSEQ multiplex PCR, the repertoire was profiled, and TCRdb retains in-frame clones only, with some absent. V and J calls and clone size follow that table, whereas D and trimming were derived from the DNA. In the table there are around 2,000,000 clones, 85% to 95% of which are singletons. The trim removed 6 bases at V and 4 bases at J, leaving 4 bases unmatched. There are 13 residues in the CDR3. Germline-derived CDR1 and CDR2 are MNHNY and SVGAGI (reference sequence). With respect to this clone: Antigen: not known.

General study findings and limits: Generally, estimated richness proved larger in naive subsets than it did in memory subsets.

Sample: naive CD4+ T cells sorted from blood. Subset: CD45RA+ positively selected. This TCR was recovered from a man younger than 35 in good health. This chain connects TRBV6-6 to TRBJ2-7; 9 bases are a match to TRBD2. The CDR3 here is CASRILAGYEQYF. The CDR3 DNA sequence: TGTGCCAGCAGGATCCTAGCGGGATACGAGCAGTACTTC.